This T cell receptor beta chain was recorded in a study of shared clonotypes between healthy human individuals. Assay used: immunoSEQ multiplex PCR; TCRdb lists only in-frame clones, some missing. Among some 500,000 clones listed, less than 80% were seen once. V lost 7 bases and J 5 bases, leaving 21 bases between the germline ends. The CDR3 consists of 15 residues. The germline V gene encodes CDR1 MNHEY and CDR2 SVGAGI. V and J are TRBV6-5 and TRBJ2-7, with D perhaps TRBD2 (6 bases). Sequenced: PBMCs. The receptor comes from a woman aged 40 to 55 in good health. Some clones in this sample may be carry-over from other donors' samples. The CDR3 here is CASTLYSGMRNEQYF. The DNA of the CDR3 is TGTGCCAGCACCCTTTATAGCGGTATGAGGAACGAGCAGTACTTC.